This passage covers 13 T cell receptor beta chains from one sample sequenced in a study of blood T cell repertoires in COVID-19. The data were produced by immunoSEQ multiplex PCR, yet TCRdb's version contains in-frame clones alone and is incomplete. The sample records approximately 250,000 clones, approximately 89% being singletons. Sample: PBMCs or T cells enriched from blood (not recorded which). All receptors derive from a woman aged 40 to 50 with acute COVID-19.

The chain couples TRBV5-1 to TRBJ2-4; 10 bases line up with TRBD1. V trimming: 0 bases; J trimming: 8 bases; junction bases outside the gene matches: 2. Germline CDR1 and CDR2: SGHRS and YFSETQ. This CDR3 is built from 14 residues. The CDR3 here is CASSLDGTGDIQYF. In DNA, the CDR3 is TGCGCCAGCAGCTTGGATGGGACAGGGGACATTCAGTACTTC.

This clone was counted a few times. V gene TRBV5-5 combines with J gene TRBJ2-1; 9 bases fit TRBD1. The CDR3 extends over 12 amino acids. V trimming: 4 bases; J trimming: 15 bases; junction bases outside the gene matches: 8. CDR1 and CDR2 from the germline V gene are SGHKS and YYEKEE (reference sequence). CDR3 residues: CASSLWDREGFF. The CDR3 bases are TGTGCCAGCAGCCTCTGGGACAGGGAGGGGTTCTTC.

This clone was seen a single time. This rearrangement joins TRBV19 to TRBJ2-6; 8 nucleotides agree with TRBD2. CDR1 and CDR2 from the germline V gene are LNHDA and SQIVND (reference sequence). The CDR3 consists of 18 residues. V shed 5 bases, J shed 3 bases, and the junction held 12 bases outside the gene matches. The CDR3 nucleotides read TGTGCCAGTAGTGCCCCCAGAAGCGGGAGAAGTGGGGCCAACGTCCTGACTTTC. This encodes CASSAPRSGRSGANVLTF.

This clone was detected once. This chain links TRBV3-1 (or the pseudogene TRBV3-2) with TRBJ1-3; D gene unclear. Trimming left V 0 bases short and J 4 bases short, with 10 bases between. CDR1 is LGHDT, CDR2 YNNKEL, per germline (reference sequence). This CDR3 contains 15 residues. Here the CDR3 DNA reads TGTGCCAGCAGCCAAGAAGGCACAGTAGGAAACACCATATATTTT. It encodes CASSQEGTVGNTIYF.

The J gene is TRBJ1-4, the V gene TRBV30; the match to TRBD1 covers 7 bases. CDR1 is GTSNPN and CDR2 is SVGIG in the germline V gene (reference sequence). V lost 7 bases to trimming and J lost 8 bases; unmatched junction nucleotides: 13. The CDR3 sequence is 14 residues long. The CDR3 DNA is TGTGCCTCTATGACAGGGCCATTGGGAGAAAAACTGTTTTTT. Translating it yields CASMTGPLGEKLFF.

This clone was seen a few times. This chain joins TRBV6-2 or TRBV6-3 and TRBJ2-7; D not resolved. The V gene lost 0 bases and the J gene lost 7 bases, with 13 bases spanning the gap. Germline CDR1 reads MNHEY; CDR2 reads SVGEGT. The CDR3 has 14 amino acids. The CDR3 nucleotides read TGTGCCAGCAGTTACTCTTCTATGGTTATTGAGCAGTACTTC. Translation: CASSYSSMVIEQYF.

The CDR3 reads CASSRGGSGTLANYGYTF. The CDR3 nucleotides read TGTGCCAGCAGTCGAGGGGGTTCGGGGACACTCGCTAACTATGGCTACACCTTC. The chain couples TRBV6-6 to TRBJ1-2; D possibly corresponds to TRBD1 (6 bases). Germline assignment: CDR1 MNHNY and CDR2 SVGAGI (reference sequence). The CDR3 contains 18 residues. Trimming removed 5 bases at V and 0 bases at J, with 22 bases between.

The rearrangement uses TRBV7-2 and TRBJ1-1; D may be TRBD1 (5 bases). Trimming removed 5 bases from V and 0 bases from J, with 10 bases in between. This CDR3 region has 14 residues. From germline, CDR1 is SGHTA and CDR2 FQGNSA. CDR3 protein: CASSVHRLNTEAFF. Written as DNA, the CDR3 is TGTGCCAGCAGCGTCCACAGGTTGAACACTGAAGCTTTCTTT.

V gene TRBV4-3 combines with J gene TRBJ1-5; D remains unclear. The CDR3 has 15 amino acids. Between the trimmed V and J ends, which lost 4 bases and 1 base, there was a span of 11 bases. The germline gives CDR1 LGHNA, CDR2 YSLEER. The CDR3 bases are TGCGCCAGCAGCCTGAGTACCGGGAGCAATCAGCCCCAGCATTTT. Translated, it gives CASSLSTGSNQPQHF.

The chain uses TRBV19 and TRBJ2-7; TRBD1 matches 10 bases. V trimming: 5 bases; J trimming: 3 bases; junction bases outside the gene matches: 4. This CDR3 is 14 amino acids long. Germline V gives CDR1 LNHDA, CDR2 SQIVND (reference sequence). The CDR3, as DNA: TGTGCCAGTAGTTCCGGGACAGGGGACTACGAGCAGTACGTC. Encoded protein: CASSSGTGDYEQYV.

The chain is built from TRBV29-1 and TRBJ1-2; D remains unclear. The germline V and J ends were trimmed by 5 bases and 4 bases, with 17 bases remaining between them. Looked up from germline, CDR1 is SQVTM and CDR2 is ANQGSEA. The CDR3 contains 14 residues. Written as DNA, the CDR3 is TGCAGCGTTCCTCGGCAACCGGGAGGCTATGGCTACACCTTC. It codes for CSVPRQPGGYGYTF.

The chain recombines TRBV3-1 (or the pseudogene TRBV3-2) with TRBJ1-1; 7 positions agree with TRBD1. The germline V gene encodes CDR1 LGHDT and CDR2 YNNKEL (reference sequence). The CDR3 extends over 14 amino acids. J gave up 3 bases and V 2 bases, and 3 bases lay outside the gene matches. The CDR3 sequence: CASSQSGGDTEAFF. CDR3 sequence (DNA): TGTGCCAGCAGCCAATCAGGGGGTGACACTGAAGCTTTCTTT.

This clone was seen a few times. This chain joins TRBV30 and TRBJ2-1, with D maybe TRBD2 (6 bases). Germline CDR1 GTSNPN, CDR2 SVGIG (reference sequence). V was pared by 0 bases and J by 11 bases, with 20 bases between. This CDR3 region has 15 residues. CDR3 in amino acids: CAWSVRRGGLGQQFF. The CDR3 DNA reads TGTGCCTGGAGTGTACGGCGGGGCGGATTGGGGCAGCAGTTCTTC. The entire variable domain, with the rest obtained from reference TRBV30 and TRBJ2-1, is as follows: SQTIHQWPATLVQPVGSPLSLECTVEGTSNPNLYWYRQAAGRGLQLLFYSVGIGQISSEVPQNLSASRPQDRQFILSSKKLLLSDSGFYLCAWSVRRGGLGQQFFGPGTRLTVL.